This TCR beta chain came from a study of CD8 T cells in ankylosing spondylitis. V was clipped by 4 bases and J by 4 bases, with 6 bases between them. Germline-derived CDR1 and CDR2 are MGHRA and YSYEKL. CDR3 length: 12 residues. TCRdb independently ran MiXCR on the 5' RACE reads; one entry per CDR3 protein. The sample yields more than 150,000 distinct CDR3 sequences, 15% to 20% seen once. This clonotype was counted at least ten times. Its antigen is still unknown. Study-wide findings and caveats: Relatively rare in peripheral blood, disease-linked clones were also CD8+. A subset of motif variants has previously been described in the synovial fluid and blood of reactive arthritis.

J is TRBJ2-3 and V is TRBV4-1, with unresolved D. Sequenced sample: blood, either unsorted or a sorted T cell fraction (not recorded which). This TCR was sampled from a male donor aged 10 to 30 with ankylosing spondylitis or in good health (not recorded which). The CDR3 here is CASSPSSDTQYF. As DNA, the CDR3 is TGCGCCAGCAGCCCCTCGTCAGATACGCAGTATTTT.